The present T cell receptor beta chain was sequenced within a study of beta chain features in type 1 diabetes. Study background: Across all samples, fewer than 120,000,000 sorted cells were examined.

The isolated RNA, all of it, was reverse transcribed, so expressed TCRB transcripts were what got sequenced. Sequencing was performed with immunoSEQ multiplex PCR; in TCRdb, only in-frame clones are kept and a portion is missing. Among 250,000 to 300,000 clones listed, 7% to 9% were seen once. On this clone itself: Its antigen remains unknown.

Study conclusions and caveats: Type 1 diabetes patients showed fewer insertions and more deletions at VDJ junctions.

Trimming took off 4 bases at V and 2 bases at J, with 12 bases between the two ends. This CDR3 is 14 amino acids long. Germline V gene data show CDR1 as SGHNT and CDR2 as YYREEE (reference sequence). This chain joins TRBV5-4 and TRBJ1-1; D is possibly TRBD1 (5 bases). Input material: central memory CD4+ T cells from blood. This clonotype originated in a woman aged 18-35 years in good health. The CDR3 here is CASSRGPGNTEAFF. In DNA, the CDR3 is TGTGCCAGCAGCAGGGGCCCAGGAAACACTGAAGCTTTCTTT.